The 12 T cell receptor beta chains below all came from one sample that was sequenced in a study of beta chain features in type 1 diabetes. These receptors are not linked to any known antigen. cDNA synthesis used the whole RNA isolate, giving expressed TCRB sequences. TCRdb's copy holds only in-frame clones and misses some; the assay was immunoSEQ multiplex PCR. This sample has more than 100,000 clones, with under 30% found just once. Study results and caveats: Shorter TCRB CDR3s, moderately but significantly so, were found in Type 1 diabetes patients in all four CD4+ subsets.

The specimen sequenced was central memory CD4+ T cells from blood. The receptors originated from a woman aged 18-35 years with type 1 diabetes.

The chain uses TRBV28 and TRBJ1-5; a possible D gene is TRBD1 (6 bases). Germline assignment: CDR1 MDHEN and CDR2 SYDVKM. V was cut by 6 bases and J by 3 bases, with 12 bases left in between. This CDR3 is 14 amino acids long. The DNA of the CDR3 is TGTGCCAGCAGGGAGGGGGGGAACAATCAGCCCCAGCATTTT. This translates into CASREGGNNQPQHF. The variable domain in full, completed from reference TRBV28 and TRBJ1-5, reads DVKVTQSSRYLVKRTGEKVFLECVQDMDHENMFWYRQDPGLGLRLIYFSYDVKMKEKGDIPEGYSVSREKKERFSLILESASTNQTSMYLCASREGGNNQPQHFGDGTRLSIL.

V gene TRBV5-4 combines with J gene TRBJ2-3; 7 bases are shared with TRBD2. This CDR3 has 16 residues. The V segment lost 4 bases and the J segment 5 bases; nucleotides outside the gene matches: 13. Looked up from germline, CDR1 is SGHNT and CDR2 is YYREEE (reference sequence). The CDR3 is CASSARDGSGKDTQYF. The CDR3 DNA is TGTGCCAGCAGCGCGCGGGATGGCAGCGGGAAAGATACGCAGTATTTT.

Only a few counts were recorded for this clone. The rearrangement links TRBV5-4 to TRBJ2-1; 10 bases are a match to TRBD2. Germline V gene sequence: CDR1 SGHNT, CDR2 YYREEE (reference sequence). The CDR3 is 15 residues long. V shed 4 bases and J 4 bases; nucleotides not matched to a gene: 5. CDR3 residues: CASSETSGDYNEQFF. In DNA, the CDR3 is TGTGCCAGCAGCGAAACTAGCGGGGATTACAATGAGCAGTTCTTC. Together with reference TRBV5-4 and TRBJ2-1, the CDR3 gives the full variable domain: ETGVTQSPTHLIKTRGQQVTLRCSSQSGHNTVSWYQQALGQGPQFIFQYYREEENGRGNFPPRFSGLQFPNYSSELNVNALELDDSALYLCASSETSGDYNEQFFGPGTRLTVL.

The V call is TRBV2, the J call TRBJ1-5, with D perhaps TRBD1 (6 bases). V was trimmed by 5 bases and J by 3 bases, leaving 11 bases between them. Germline loops: CDR1 SNHLY, CDR2 FYNNEI. The CDR3 has 14 amino acids. The CDR3, as DNA: TGTGCCAGCAGTCCGACAGGTACCAATCAGCCCCAGCATTTT. It translates to CASSPTGTNQPQHF.

This clone was observed a handful of times. This chain joins TRBV5-1 and TRBJ2-3; weak D call: TRBD2 (5 bases). CDR3 length: 14 residues. V dropped 0 bases and J dropped 4 bases, with 9 bases sitting between them. The V gene's germline CDR1 is SGHRS and CDR2 YFSETQ. CDR3 in DNA: TGCGCCAGCAGCTTGGTCCTAGCAGCAGATACGCAGTATTTT. Its protein is CASSLVLAADTQYF.

This chain uses TRBV11-2 with TRBJ2-1; D perhaps matches TRBD2 (5 bases). Germline V gene data show CDR1 as SGHAT and CDR2 as FQNNGV. The V and J ends lost 5 bases and 0 bases respectively, with 17 bases between them. This CDR3 contains 17 residues. This CDR3 reads CASSRGPSSDSYNEQFF. CDR3 sequence (DNA): TGTGCCAGCAGCCGAGGGCCTAGCTCAGACTCCTACAATGAGCAGTTCTTC.

This clone was seen a few times. The chain is built from TRBV5-4 and TRBJ2-1, with 7 bases identical to TRBD2. This CDR3 has 13 residues. After removal of 0 bases from V and 9 bases from J, the junction contained 3 bases not matched to a gene. Germline V lookup: CDR1 SGHNT, CDR2 YYREEE (reference sequence). The CDR3 DNA follows: TGTGCCAGCAGCTTGGATCGCGGGGGTGAGCAGTTCTTC. Translation: CASSLDRGGEQFF.

The genes are TRBV5-1 and TRBJ2-1; D gene ambiguous. The V end was cut by 2 bases, the J end by 8 bases, with 5 bases between. CDR1 and CDR2 (germline): SGHRS, YFSETQ. CDR3 size: 11 residues. The CDR3: CASSFDYEQFF. For the CDR3, the DNA is TGCGCCAGCAGCTTCGACTATGAGCAGTTCTTC. Looking up the rest from reference TRBV5-1 and TRBJ2-1 gives the full variable domain: KAGVTQTPRYLIKTRGQQVTLSCSPISGHRSVSWYQQTPGQGLQFLFEYFSETQRNKGNFPGRFSGRQFSNSRSEMNVSTLELGDSALYLCASSFDYEQFFGPGTRLTVL.

The genes are TRBV11-2 and TRBJ2-1; 16 nucleotides line up with TRBD2. The V and J ends lost 5 bases and 5 bases, in that order; junction bases with no gene match: 12. The length of the CDR3 is 19 residues. CDR1 SGHAT and CDR2 FQNNGV come from the germline V gene. The CDR3, as DNA: TGTGCCAGCAGCCCCAAAACCGGGACTAGCGGGAGGGCCAACAATGAGCAGTTCTTC. Translated: CASSPKTGTSGRANNEQFF.

Only a few counts were recorded for this clone. V and J are TRBV27 and TRBJ1-1; 10 bases align to TRBD1. This CDR3 has 14 residues. Per the germline V gene, CDR1 is MNHEY and CDR2 is SMNVEV (reference sequence). V was clipped by 4 bases and J by 3 bases; unmatched bases: 2. CDR3 amino acids: CASSWDRGHTEAFF. CDR3 sequence (DNA): TGTGCCAGCAGTTGGGACAGGGGTCACACTGAAGCTTTCTTT.

About this clone itself: Other DNA sequences in this specimen translate into the identical CDR3. This chain uses TRBV7-2 with TRBJ1-2; perhaps TRBD1 as D (6 bases). The CDR3 spans 13 residues. V dropped 3 bases and J dropped 4 bases, with 9 bases sitting between them. Germline assignment: CDR1 SGHTA and CDR2 FQGNSA. The CDR3, as DNA: TGTGCCAGCAGCTTGGACAGTAGCTATGGCTACACCTTC. This translates into CASSLDSSYGYTF.

The chain has TRBV28 and TRBJ2-5, with D possibly being TRBD1 (6 bases). Germline V gene sequence: CDR1 MDHEN, CDR2 SYDVKM. V dropped 5 bases and J dropped 4 bases, with 14 bases sitting between them. The CDR3 runs 14 residues. This CDR3 reads CASSNTGYRETQYF. The CDR3 DNA follows: TGTGCCAGCAGTAACACAGGGTACCGAGAGACCCAGTACTTC.